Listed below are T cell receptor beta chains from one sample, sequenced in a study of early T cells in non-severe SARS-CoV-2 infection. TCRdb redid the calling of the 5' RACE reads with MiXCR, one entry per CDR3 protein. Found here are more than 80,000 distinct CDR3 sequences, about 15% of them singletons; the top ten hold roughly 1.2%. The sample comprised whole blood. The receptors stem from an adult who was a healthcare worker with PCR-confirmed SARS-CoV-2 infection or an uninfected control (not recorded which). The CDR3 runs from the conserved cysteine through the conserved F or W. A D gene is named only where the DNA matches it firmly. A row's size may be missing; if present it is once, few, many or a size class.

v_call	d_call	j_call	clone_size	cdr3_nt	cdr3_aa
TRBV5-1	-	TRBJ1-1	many	TGCGCCAGCAGCTTGGACAGGGACACTGAAGCTTTCTTT	CASSLDRDTEAFF
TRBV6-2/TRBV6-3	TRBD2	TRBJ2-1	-	TGTGCCAGCAGTTACCCAAGCGGGGGGTCGACCTTGAGCCAGTTCTTC	CASSYPSGGSTLSQFF
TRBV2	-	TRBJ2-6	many	TGTGCCAGCAGTGCGGGCCTCCTCTCTGGGGCCAACGTCCTGACTTTC	CASSAGLLSGANVLTF
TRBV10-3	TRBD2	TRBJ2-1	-	TGTGCCATCAGTGAGCCGTCTAGCGGGAATTACAATGAGCAGTTCTTC	CAISEPSSGNYNEQFF
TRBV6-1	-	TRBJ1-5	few	TGTGCCAGCAGTGAAGAGGGGAGAGAGAGCAATCAGCCCCAGCATTTT	CASSEEGRESNQPQHF
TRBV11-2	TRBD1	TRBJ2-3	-	TGTGCCAGCAGCCGGCGACAGGGTACAGATACGCAGTATTTT	CASSRRQGTDTQYF
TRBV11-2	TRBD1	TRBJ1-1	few	TGTGCCAGCAGCTTAGGGCGGAACAGGGGGGACACTGAAGCTTTCTTT	CASSLGRNRGDTEAFF
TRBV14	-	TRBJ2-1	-	TGTGCCAGCAGACATCTGAGGGGTAATGAGCAGTTCTTC	CASRHLRGNEQFF
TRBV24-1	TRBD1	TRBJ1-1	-	TGTGCCACCAGTGATGGGACAGGGCGGAAGAACACTGAAGCTTTCTTT	CATSDGTGRKNTEAFF
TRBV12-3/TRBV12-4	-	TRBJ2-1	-	TGTGCCAGCAGTTTCCGGAGAGATGAGCAGTTCTTC	CASSFRRDEQFF
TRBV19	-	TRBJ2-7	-	TGTGCCAGTAGTAAGGAAGAGGGGAGGCCGGGCTTCGAGCAGTACTTC	CASSKEEGRPGFEQYF
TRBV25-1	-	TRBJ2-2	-	TGTGCCAGCAGTGAACCCTCTGCCGGGGAGCTGTTTTTT	CASSEPSAGELFF
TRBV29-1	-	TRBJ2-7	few	TGCAGCGTCAGGGTTGTGGCCTACGAGCAGTACTTC	CSVRVVAYEQYF
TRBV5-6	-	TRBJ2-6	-	TGTGCCAGCAGGGCTGGCGGCGAGGCCAACGTCCTGACTTTC	CASRAGGEANVLTF
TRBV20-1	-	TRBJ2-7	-	TGCAGTGCTACGACCAGTAGTACCGGGACCGGCTACGAGCAGTACTTC	CSATTSSTGTGYEQYF
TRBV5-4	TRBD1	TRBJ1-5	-	TGTGCCAGCAGCTTACAGGGGGGACGGGGTCAGCCCCAGCATTTT	CASSLQGGRGQPQHF
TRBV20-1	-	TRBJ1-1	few	TGCAGTGCTAGCTTGGTGACAATAGCTTTCTTT	CSASLVTIAFF
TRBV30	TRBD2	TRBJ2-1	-	TGTGCCTGGAGGGAACTAGCGGGAGGGGGTGGTGAGCAGTTCTTC	CAWRELAGGGGEQFF
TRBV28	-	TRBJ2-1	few	TGTGCCAGCAGACCAGCCAGGGGCAATGAGCAGTTCTTC	CASRPARGNEQFF
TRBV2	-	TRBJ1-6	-	TGTGCCAGCCGCCCGGGACGGACCAATTCACCCCTCCACTTT	CASRPGRTNSPLHF
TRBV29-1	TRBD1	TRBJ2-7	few	TGCAGCGTCCCGGGACAGTACGAGCAGTACTTC	CSVPGQYEQYF
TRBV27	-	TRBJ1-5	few	TGTGCCAGCAGTCCGATGAAAGGGCCAGGACCCCAGCATTTT	CASSPMKGPGPQHF
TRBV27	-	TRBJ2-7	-	TGTGCCAGCAGTCCCACAGGGCCCATCTACGAGCAGTACTTC	CASSPTGPIYEQYF
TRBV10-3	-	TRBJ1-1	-	TGTGCCATCAATATAGGGGAGAACACTGAAGCTTTCTTT	CAINIGENTEAFF
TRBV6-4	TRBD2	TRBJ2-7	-	TGTGCCACCGGGGACTACACGAGATACTCCTACGAGCAGTACTTC	CATGDYTRYSYEQYF
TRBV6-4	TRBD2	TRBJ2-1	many	TGTGCCAGCAGTGAGGTAGCGGGGGTAAACAATGAGCAGTTCTTC	CASSEVAGVNNEQFF
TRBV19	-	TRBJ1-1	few	TGTGCCAGTATCCCCAGGCGACGGGGTGAAGCTTTCTTT	CASIPRRRGEAFF
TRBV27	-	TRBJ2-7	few	TGTGCCAGCAGTTTAGGGGACGGGGGCTCTACCTACGAGCAGTACTTC	CASSLGDGGSTYEQYF
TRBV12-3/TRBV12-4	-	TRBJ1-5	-	TGTGCCAGCAGTTTCTACAGTATCAATCAGCCCCAGCATTTT	CASSFYSINQPQHF
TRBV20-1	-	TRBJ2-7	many	TGCAGTGCTAGAGGGGGAAAAATCTACGAGCAGTACTTC	CSARGGKIYEQYF
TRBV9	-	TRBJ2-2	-	TGTGCCAGCAGCGTAGATACTAGGGGTCGTACCGGGGAGCTGTTTTTT	CASSVDTRGRTGELFF
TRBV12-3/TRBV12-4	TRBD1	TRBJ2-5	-	TGTGCCAGCACACCCTCCGGGACAGGGGATGAGACCCAGTACTTC	CASTPSGTGDETQYF
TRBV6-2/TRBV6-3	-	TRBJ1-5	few	TGTGCCAGCAGCGCTCCAGGGTCTCGGCAGCCCCAGCATTTT	CASSAPGSRQPQHF
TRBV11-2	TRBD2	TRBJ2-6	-	TGTGCCAGCAGCTTAGCCGACCGGGACTACCGTTTCTCTGGGGCCAACGTCCTGACTTTC	CASSLADRDYRFSGANVLTF
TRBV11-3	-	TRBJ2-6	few	TGTGCCAGCAGCTTAGGAGGGGGATACGGGGCCAACGTCCTGACTTTC	CASSLGGGYGANVLTF
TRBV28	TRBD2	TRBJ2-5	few	TGTGCCAGCCTCTCTAGCGGGAGCCAAGAGACCCAGTACTTC	CASLSSGSQETQYF
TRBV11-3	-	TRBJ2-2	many	TGTGCCAGCAGCTTAGAGGGGGGGAACACCGGGGAGCTGTTTTTT	CASSLEGGNTGELFF
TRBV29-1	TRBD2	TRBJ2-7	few	TGCAGCGTTGAGTCGGTTAGCGGGGGCGAGCAGTACTTC	CSVESVSGGEQYF
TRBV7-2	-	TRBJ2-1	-	TGTGCCAGCAGCTTAGGGACATCGGGGATCGATGAGCAGTTCTTC	CASSLGTSGIDEQFF
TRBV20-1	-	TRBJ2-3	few	TGCAGTGTAGACCAGCGCGAGTCAGATACGCAGTATTTT	CSVDQRESDTQYF
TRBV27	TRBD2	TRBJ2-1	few	TGTGCCAGCAGCAGGCAGGGAGCGGGAGGGCCGAGTGAGCAGTTCTTC	CASSRQGAGGPSEQFF
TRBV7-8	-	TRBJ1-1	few	TGTGCCAGCAGCTCACAATACGCGGGGAGATGGGATGGCACTGAAGCTTTCTTT	CASSSQYAGRWDGTEAFF
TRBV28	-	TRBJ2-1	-	TGTGCCAGCAACCGGGCGGGTAGCTCCTACAATGAGCAGTTCTTC	CASNRAGSSYNEQFF
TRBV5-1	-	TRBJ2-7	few	TGCGCCAGCAGCCCCCTAGCGTTCAACGAGCAGTACTTC	CASSPLAFNEQYF
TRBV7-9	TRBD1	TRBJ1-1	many	TGTGCCAGCAGCGGGGGACAGCCCAGCAAGAACACTGAAGCTTTCTTT	CASSGGQPSKNTEAFF
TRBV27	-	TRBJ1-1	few	TGTGCCAGCAGTTTCGCGCCCTTCACTGAAGCTTTCTTT	CASSFAPFTEAFF
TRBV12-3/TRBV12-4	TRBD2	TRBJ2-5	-	TGTGCCAGCAGCCGTACTGGGGGGAGGGCGGGCCTGGAGACCCAGTACTTC	CASSRTGGRAGLETQYF
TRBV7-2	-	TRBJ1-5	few	TGTGCCAGCAGCTTAGCGGGTTTTTATAGCAATCAGCCCCAGCATTTT	CASSLAGFYSNQPQHF
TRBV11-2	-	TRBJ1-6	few	TGTGCCAGCAGCTTACCACATAATAATTCACCCCTCCACTTT	CASSLPHNNSPLHF
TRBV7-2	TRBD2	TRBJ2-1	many	TGTGCCAGCAGCAAAGCGGGAAGTTTCTACAATGAGCAGTTCTTC	CASSKAGSFYNEQFF
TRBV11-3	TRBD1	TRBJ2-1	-	TGTGCCAGCAGCTTGGACAGGGGAGAGAACAATGAGCAGTTCTTC	CASSLDRGENNEQFF
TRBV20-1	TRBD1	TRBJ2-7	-	TGCAGTGCTATACTCCGGACAGGGAGGTACGAGCAGTACTTC	CSAILRTGRYEQYF
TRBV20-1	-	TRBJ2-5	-	TGCAGTGCTAGAGACGGCCGGGCCCCATCGGAGACCCAGTACTTC	CSARDGRAPSETQYF
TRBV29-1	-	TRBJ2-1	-	TGCAGCGTTCAAAAAAAAGGAGACAATGAGCAGTTCTTC	CSVQKKGDNEQFF